This passage covers 13 T cell receptor beta chains from one sample sequenced in a study of cytomegalovirus exposure and HLA in healthy donors. PCR employed 60 Vbeta and 13 Jbeta primers. Sequencing used immunoSEQ multiplex PCR; TCRdb keeps in-frame clones, though not all of them. This table has approximately 170,000 clones, just under 80% appearing once. The sample consisted of PBMCs. Source of these receptors: a man between 18 and 35 years old in good health and CMV-seropositive.

This clone was detected only a few times. The chain employs TRBV18 and TRBJ2-6; the D gene is possibly TRBD2 (5 bases). V dropped 1 base and J dropped 0 bases, with 13 bases sitting between them. This CDR3 spans 18 amino acids. Germline V CDR1 and CDR2: KGHSH, LQKENI. CDR3 sequence reads: CASSPLAIGSSGANVLTF. CDR3 in DNA: TGTGCCAGCTCACCACTCGCCATAGGGAGCTCTGGGGCCAACGTCCTGACTTTC.

The rearrangement uses TRBV4-1 and TRBJ2-2; D perhaps matches TRBD1 (6 bases). This CDR3 is built from 13 residues. Trimming took 5 bases from V and 7 from J, leaving 11 bases between them. CDR1 MGHRA and CDR2 YSYEKL come from the germline V gene. This CDR3 reads CASSGLGHGELFF. DNA of the CDR3: TGCGCCAGCAGCGGCCTGGGACACGGGGAGCTGTTTTTT.

This chain links TRBV11-2 with TRBJ2-7; D is perhaps TRBD1 (5 bases). CDR3 length: 14 residues. Germline CDR1 is SGHAT and CDR2 is FQNNGV. V dropped 3 bases and J dropped 3 bases, with 12 bases sitting between them. The CDR3 DNA follows: TGTGCCAGCAGCTTTACGACAGCACTCTACGAGCAGTACTTC. Translating gives CASSFTTALYEQYF.

Comments on this clone: One end of the junction is discordant with germline, which a read error may explain. The rearrangement joins TRBV7-7 to TRBJ2-2, with D tentatively TRBD2 (6 bases). The CDR3 spans 13 residues. CDR1 and CDR2 from the germline V gene are SSHAT and FNYEAQ (reference sequence). For the CDR3, the DNA is TGTGCTAGCAGCCGGGACTGGGTCGGGGAGCTGTTTTTT. It codes for CASSRDWVGELFF.

The rearrangement links TRBV6-6 to TRBJ2-1; TRBD2 matches 14 bases. The CDR3 length is 15 residues. CDR1 MNHNY and CDR2 SVGAGI come from the germline V gene (reference sequence). Trimming took 10 bases from V and 9 from J; bases not matched to a gene: 11. CDR3 sequence: CATATSGRASTEQFF. The CDR3 nucleotides read TGTGCCACTGCGACTAGCGGGAGGGCCTCAACTGAGCAGTTCTTC.

The rearrangement uses TRBV29-1 and TRBJ1-2; 12 bases line up with TRBD1. In germline, CDR1 is SQVTM, CDR2 ANQGSEA. This CDR3 has 15 residues. The ends lost 4 bases at V and 8 bases at J; junction bases unmatched: 11. CDR3 bases: TGCAGCGTTGGGATCCAGGGACAGGGGGCGGACGGCTACACCTTC. It translates to CSVGIQGQGADGYTF.

This rearrangement joins TRBV10-3 to TRBJ2-5, with D perhaps matching TRBD2 (6 bases). The CDR3 runs to 12 residues. With 8 bases removed from V and 1 base from J, the gap between germline ends came to 8 bases. Per germline, CDR1 ENHRY and CDR2 SYGVKD. CDR3 sequence reads: CAIGTLQETQYF. The CDR3 DNA follows: TGTGCCATCGGGACTCTCCAAGAGACCCAGTACTTC.

The chain employs TRBV28 and TRBJ2-5; TRBD2 matches at 9 bases. From germline, CDR1 is MDHEN and CDR2 SYDVKM. With 3 bases clipped from V and 5 bases from J, the junction kept 10 bases outside the gene matches. This CDR3 spans 16 amino acids. The CDR3 loop is CASSFGRLAGSETQYF. Here the CDR3 DNA reads TGTGCCAGCAGTTTTGGCAGGCTAGCGGGATCTGAGACCCAGTACTTC.

The chain carries TRBV27 and TRBJ1-1; TRBD1 agrees at 7 bases. This CDR3 is 14 amino acids long. CDR1 and CDR2 (germline): MNHEY, SMNVEV (reference sequence). The V and J ends lost 5 bases and 4 bases, in that order; junction bases with no gene match: 7. This CDR3 reads CASSPQGGVTEAFF. The CDR3 DNA is TGTGCCAGCAGTCCGCAGGGGGGTGTCACTGAAGCTTTCTTT.

The chain combines TRBV15 with TRBJ1-3, with D uncertain. The CDR3 spans 15 residues. V shed 5 bases and J shed 0 bases, with 11 bases lying between them. The V gene's germline CDR1 is LNHNV and CDR2 YYDKDF (reference sequence). The CDR3 DNA follows: TGTGCCACCAGCCAGCCCCCAGGCTCTGGAAACACCATATATTTT. It is translated as CATSQPPGSGNTIYF.

The chain uses TRBV5-8 and TRBJ1-5, with 7 bases aligning to TRBD1. Germline loops: CDR1 SGHTS, CDR2 YDEGEE. This CDR3 contains 15 residues. Trimming removed 3 bases from V and 3 bases from J; junction bases left unmatched: 6. Here the CDR3 reads CASSSGQSSNQPQHF. In DNA form, the CDR3 reads TGTGCCAGCAGCTCGGGACAGTCCTCCAATCAGCCCCAGCATTTT.

This clone was observed a handful of times. The V and J genes are TRBV29-1 and TRBJ1-1; a weak D match, TRBD1 (6 bases). V lost 6 bases, J lost 3 bases, and 11 bases lay in between. The germline CDR1 and CDR2 sequences are SQVTM and ANQGSEA. CDR3 length: 12 residues. CDR3 in amino acids: CSVSGGYTEAFF. Written as DNA, the CDR3 is TGCAGCGTGTCTGGGGGCTACACTGAAGCTTTCTTT.

This rearrangement joins TRBV28 to TRBJ2-1, with 9 bases lining up with TRBD2. From germline, CDR1 is MDHEN and CDR2 SYDVKM. This CDR3 contains 16 residues. Losses at the gene ends were 5 bases for V and 10 bases for J; bases not matched to a gene: 15. This chain's CDR3 is CASSTIAGVIGYEQFF. DNA of the CDR3: TGTGCCAGCAGTACAATAGCGGGAGTGATCGGTTACGAGCAGTTCTTC.